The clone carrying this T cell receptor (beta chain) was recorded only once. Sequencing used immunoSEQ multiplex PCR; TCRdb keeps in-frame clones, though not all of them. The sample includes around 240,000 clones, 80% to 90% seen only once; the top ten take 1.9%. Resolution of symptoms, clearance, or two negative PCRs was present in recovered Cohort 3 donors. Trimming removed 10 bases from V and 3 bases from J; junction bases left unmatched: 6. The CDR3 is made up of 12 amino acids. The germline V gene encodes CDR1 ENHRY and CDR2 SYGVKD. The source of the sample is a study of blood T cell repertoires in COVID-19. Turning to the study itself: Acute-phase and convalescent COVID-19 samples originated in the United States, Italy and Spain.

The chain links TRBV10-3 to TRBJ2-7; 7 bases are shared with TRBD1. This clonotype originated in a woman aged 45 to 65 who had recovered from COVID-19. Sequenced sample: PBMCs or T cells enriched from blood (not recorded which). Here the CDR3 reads CATKTGDYEQYF. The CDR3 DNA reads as TGTGCCACCAAAACAGGGGACTACGAGCAGTACTTC.